This T cell receptor (beta chain) was identified during a study of CD4+ T cells in melanoma. To note about this clone: Its matching antigen is unknown.

The V end was cut by 4 bases, the J end by 3 bases, with 7 bases between. This CDR3 contains 12 residues. Germline V gene sequence: CDR1 SEHNR, CDR2 FQNEAQ (reference sequence). Study results and caveats: A reported correlation linked neoantigen-specific CD4+ T cells to CD8+, macrophage and B cell function. Diverse differentiation states were reported for melanoma neoantigen-specific CD4+ T cells.

Produced via immunoSEQ multiplex PCR; TCRdb's table is partial and in-frame only. In the table there are 140,000 or so clones, roughly 91% of which are singletons. This TCR came from a human donor with melanoma. The chain combines TRBV7-9 with TRBJ2-7, with a possible D match to TRBD1 (6 bases). CDR3 in amino acids: CASSSGHYEQYF. In nucleotides, the CDR3 is TGTGCCAGCAGCTCGGGACACTACGAGCAGTACTTC.